This T cell receptor beta chain was sequenced for a study of shared T cell receptors in the human thymus. V lost 4 bases to trimming and J lost 1 base; unmatched junction nucleotides: 10. CDR1 is SGHDT, CDR2 YYEEEE, per germline. The length of the CDR3 is 17 residues. Profiling relied on immunoSEQ multiplex PCR, and the TCRdb table lists in-frame clones only, not all of them. This table holds about 610,000 clones, roughly 88% found once. The same data also contributed to another study, on human thymus T cells. That source reports: The thymus was resected at corrective cardiac surgery. Related research examined unrelated individuals and reported that their thymic repertoires overlapped highly.

This chain joins TRBV5-6 and TRBJ1-1; 10 bases agree with TRBD1. The specimen was thymocytes. The sequence was obtained from a boy younger than two with a congenital heart defect. Here the CDR3 DNA reads TGTGCCAGCAGCCCGGGGGACAGGGGCCAGAGGAACACTGAAGCTTTCTTT. This sequence encodes CASSPGDRGQRNTEAFF. The variable domain in full, with the rest retrieved from reference TRBV5-6 and TRBJ1-1, is DAGVTQSPTHLIKTRGQQVTLRCSPKSGHDTVSWYQQALGQGPQFIFQYYEEEERQRGNFPDRFSGHQFPNYSSELNVNALLLGDSALYLCASSPGDRGQRNTEAFFGQGTRLTVV.